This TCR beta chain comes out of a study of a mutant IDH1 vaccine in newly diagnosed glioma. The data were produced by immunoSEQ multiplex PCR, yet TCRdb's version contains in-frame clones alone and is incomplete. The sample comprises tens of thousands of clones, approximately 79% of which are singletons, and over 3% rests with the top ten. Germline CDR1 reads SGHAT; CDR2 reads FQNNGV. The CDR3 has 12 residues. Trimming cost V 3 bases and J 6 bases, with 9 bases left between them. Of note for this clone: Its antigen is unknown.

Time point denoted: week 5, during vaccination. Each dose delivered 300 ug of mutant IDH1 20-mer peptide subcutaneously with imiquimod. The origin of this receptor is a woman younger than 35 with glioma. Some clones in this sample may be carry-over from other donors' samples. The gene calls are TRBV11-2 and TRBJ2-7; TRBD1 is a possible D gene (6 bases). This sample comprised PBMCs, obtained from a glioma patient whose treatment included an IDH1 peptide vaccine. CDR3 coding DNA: TGTGCCAGCAGCTTCGACAGGCCCGAGCAGTACTTC. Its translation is CASSFDRPEQYF.